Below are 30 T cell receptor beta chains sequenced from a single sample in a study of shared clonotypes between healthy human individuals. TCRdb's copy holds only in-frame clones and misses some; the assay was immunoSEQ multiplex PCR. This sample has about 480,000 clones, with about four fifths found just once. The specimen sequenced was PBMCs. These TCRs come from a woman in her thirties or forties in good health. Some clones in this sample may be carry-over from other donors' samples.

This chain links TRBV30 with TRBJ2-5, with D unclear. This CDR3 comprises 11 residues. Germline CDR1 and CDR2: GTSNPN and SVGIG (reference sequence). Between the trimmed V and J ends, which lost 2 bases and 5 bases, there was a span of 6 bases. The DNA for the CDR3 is TGTGCCTGGAGTAGTTGGGAGACCCAGTACTTC. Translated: CAWSSWETQYF.

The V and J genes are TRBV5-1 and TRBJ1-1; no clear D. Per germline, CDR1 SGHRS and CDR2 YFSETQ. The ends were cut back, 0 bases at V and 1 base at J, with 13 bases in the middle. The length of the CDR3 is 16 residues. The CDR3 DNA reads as TGCGCCAGCAGCTTGGATGGTCGATGGAAGAACACTGAAGCTTTCTTT. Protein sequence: CASSLDGRWKNTEAFF.

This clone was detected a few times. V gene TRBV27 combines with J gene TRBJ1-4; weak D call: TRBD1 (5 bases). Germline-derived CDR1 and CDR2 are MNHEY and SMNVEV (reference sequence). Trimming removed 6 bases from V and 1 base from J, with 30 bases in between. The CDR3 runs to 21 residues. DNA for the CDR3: TGTGCCAGCAGCCCGGGCATTCATCGAGGGCTCAAAAGGGGAACTAATGAAAAACTGTTTTTT. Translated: CASSPGIHRGLKRGTNEKLFF.

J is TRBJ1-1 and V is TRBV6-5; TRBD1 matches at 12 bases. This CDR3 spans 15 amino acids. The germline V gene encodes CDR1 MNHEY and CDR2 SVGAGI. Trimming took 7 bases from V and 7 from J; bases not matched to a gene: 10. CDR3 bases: TGTGCCAGCACCCTCTCGGGACAGGGGGCAAGTGAAGCTTTCTTT. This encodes CASTLSGQGASEAFF.

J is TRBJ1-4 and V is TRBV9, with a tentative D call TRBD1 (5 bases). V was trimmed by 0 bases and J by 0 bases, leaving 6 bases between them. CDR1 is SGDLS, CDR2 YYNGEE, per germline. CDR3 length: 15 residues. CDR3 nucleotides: TGTGCCAGCAGCGTAGGGGGGGCAACTAATGAAAAACTGTTTTTT. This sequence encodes CASSVGGATNEKLFF.

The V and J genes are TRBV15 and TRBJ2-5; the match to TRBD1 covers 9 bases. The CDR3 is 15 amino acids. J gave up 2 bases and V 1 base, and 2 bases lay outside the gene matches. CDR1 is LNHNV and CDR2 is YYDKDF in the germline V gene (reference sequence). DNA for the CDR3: TGTGCCACCAGCAGAGCTGGGACAGGGCAAGAGACCCAGTACTTC. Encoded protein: CATSRAGTGQETQYF.

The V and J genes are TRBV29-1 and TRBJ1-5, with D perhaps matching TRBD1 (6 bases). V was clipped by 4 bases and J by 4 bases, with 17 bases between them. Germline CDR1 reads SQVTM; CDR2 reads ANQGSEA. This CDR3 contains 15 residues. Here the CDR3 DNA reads TGCAGCGTTGGATCGGGAGGGGGTGGAAATCAGCCCCAGCATTTT. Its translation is CSVGSGGGGNQPQHF.

The DNA for the CDR3 is TGTGCCAGCAGCCAAGGCCGCGCGACAGGGTTCTACTATGGCTACACCTTC. Its translation: CASSQGRATGFYYGYTF. The rearrangement links TRBV14 to TRBJ1-2, with TRBD1 matching 7 bases. This CDR3 contains 17 residues. Germline lookup yields CDR1 SGHDN and CDR2 FVKESK. V was pared by 1 base and J by 3 bases, with 11 bases of the junction left unmatched. Together with reference TRBV14 and TRBJ1-2, the CDR3 gives the full variable domain: EAGVTQFPSHSVIEKGQTVTLRCDPISGHDNLYWYRRVMGKEIKFLLHFVKESKQDESGMPNNRFLAERTGGTYSTLKVQPAELEDSGVYFCASSQGRATGFYYGYTFGSGTRLTVV.

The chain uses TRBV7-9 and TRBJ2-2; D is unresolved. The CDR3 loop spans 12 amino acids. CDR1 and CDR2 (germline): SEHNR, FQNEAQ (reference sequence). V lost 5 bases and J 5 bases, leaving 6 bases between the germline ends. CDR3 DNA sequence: TGTGCCAGCAGCGGACGGACCGGGGAGCTGTTTTTT. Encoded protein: CASSGRTGELFF.

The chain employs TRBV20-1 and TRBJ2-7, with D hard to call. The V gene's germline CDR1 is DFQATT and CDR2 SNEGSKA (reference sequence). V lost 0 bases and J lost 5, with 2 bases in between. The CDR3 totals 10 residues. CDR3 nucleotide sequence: TGCAGTGCTAGAGATCACGAGCAGTACTTC. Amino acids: CSARDHEQYF.

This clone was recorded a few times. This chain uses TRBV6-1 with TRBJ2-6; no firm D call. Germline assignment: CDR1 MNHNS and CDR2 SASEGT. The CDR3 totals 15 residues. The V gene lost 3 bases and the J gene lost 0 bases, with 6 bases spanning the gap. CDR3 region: CASSDRASGANVLTF. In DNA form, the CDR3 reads TGTGCCAGCAGTGACAGAGCCTCTGGGGCCAACGTCCTGACTTTC.

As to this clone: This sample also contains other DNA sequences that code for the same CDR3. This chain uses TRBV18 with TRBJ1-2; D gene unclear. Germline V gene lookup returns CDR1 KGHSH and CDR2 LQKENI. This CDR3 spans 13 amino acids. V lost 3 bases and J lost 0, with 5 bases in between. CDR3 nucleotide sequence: TGTGCCAGCTCACCTGAGGCTAACTATGGCTACACCTTC. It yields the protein CASSPEANYGYTF.

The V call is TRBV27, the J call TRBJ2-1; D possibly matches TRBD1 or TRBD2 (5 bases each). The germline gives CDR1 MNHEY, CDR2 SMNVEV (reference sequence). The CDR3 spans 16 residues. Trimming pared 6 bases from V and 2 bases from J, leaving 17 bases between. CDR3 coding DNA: TGTGCCAGCAGCTTTCGGGGCGACTCGGCCTACAATGAGCAGTTCTTC. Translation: CASSFRGDSAYNEQFF.

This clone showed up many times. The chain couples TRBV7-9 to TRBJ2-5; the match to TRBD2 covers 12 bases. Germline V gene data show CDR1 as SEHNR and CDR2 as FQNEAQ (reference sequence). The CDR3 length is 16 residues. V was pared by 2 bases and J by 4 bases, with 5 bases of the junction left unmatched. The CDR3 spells CASSLFASGRGETQYF. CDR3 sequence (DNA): TGTGCCAGCAGCTTATTTGCTAGCGGGAGGGGAGAGACCCAGTACTTC.

The CDR3 bases are TGTGCCAGCAGGACCGACACCAAGACTGACGGCTACACCTTC. This sequence encodes CASRTDTKTDGYTF. This chain uses TRBV28 with TRBJ1-2; D is ambiguous. V shed 6 bases and J shed 8 bases, with 19 bases lying between them. This CDR3 comprises 14 residues. In germline, CDR1 is MDHEN, CDR2 SYDVKM.

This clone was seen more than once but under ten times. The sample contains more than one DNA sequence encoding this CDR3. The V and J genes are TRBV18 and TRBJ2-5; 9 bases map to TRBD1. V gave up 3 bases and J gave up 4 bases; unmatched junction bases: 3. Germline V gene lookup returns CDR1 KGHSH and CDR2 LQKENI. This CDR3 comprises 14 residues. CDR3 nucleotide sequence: TGTGCCAGCTCACCGGGACAGGGAGGAGAGACCCAGTACTTC. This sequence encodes CASSPGQGGETQYF.

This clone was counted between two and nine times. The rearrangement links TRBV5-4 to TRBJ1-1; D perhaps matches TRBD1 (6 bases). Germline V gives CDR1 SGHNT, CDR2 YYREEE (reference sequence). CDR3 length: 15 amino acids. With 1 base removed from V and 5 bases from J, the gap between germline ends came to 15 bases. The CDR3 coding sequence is TGTGCCAGCAGCTTGACTAGGGGGGTGGTGACTGAAGCTTTCTTT. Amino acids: CASSLTRGVVTEAFF.

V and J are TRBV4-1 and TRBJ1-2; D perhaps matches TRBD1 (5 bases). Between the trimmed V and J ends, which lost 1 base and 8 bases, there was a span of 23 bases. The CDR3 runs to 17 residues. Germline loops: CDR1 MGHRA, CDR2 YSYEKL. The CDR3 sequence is CASSQAPTGTAVRGYTF. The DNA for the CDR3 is TGCGCCAGCAGCCAAGCCCCAACCGGGACGGCGGTCCGGGGCTACACCTTC.

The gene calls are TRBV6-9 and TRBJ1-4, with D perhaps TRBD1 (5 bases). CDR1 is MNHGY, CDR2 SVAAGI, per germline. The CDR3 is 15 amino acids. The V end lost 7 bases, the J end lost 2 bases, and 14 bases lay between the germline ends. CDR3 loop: CASTMGWGTNEKLFF. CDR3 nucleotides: TGTGCCAGCACTATGGGGTGGGGGACTAATGAAAAACTGTTTTTT.

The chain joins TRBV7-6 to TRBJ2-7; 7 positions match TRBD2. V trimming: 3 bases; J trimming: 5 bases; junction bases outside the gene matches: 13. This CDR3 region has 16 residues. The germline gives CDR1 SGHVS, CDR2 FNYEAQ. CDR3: CASSLGSGDSFHEQYF. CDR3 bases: TGTGCCAGCAGCTTGGGGAGCGGGGACTCTTTCCACGAGCAGTACTTC.

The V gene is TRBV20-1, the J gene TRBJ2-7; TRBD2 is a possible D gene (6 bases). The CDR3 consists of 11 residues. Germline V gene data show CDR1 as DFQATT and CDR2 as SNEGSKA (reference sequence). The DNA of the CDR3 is TGCAGCAGACTAGTCTTAGGCGAGCAGTACTTC. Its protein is CSRLVLGEQYF.

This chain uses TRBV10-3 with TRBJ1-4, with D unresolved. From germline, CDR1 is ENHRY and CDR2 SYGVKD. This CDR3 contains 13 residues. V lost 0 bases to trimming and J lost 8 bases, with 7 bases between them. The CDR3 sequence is CAISESGSEKLFF. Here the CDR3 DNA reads TGTGCCATCAGTGAGTCTGGCAGCGAAAAACTGTTTTTT.

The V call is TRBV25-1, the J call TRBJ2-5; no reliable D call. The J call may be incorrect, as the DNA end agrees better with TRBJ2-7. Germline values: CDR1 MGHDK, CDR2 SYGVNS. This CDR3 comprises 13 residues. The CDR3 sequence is CASSEYRSYEQYF. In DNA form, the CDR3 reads TGTGCCAGCAGTGAATACCGCTCCTACGAGCAGTACTTC.

CDR3 loop: CASSQVDKGRASNEQFF. The DNA for the CDR3 is TGCGCCAGCAGCCAAGTTGATAAGGGGAGGGCCTCGAATGAGCAGTTCTTC. This chain uses TRBV4-1 with TRBJ2-1; TRBD2 matches at 7 bases. Germline values: CDR1 MGHRA, CDR2 YSYEKL. V lost 1 base, J lost 7 bases, and 13 bases stayed unmatched. This CDR3 region has 17 residues.

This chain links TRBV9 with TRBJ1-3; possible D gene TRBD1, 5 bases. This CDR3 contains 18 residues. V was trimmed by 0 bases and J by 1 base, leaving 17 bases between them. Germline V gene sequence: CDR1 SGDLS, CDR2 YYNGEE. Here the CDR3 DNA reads TGTGCCAGCAGCGTAGCCCCCCCGGGGCGCAGATCTGGAAACACCATATATTTT. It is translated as CASSVAPPGRRSGNTIYF.

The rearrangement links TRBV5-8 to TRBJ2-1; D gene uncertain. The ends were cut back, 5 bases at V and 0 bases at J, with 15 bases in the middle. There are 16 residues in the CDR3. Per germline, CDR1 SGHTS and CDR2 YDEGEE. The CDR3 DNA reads TGTGCCAGCAGTAAGAGGTCGACGGCCTCCTACAATGAGCAGTTCTTC. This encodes CASSKRSTASYNEQFF.

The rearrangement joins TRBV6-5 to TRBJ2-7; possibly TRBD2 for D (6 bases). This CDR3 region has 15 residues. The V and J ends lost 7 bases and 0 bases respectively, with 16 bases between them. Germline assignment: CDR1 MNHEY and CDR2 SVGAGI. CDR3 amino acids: CASNRGGESSYEQYF. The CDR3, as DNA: TGTGCCAGCAACCGGGGCGGGGAGAGCTCCTACGAGCAGTACTTC.

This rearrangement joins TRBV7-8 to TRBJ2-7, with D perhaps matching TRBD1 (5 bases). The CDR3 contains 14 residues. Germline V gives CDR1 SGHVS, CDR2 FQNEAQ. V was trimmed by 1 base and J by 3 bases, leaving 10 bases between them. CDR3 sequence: CASSLGPGNYEQYF. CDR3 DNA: TGTGCCAGCAGCTTAGGTCCAGGGAACTACGAGCAGTACTTC. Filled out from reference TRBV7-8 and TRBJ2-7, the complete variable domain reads GAGVSQSPRYKVAKRGQDVALRCDPISGHVSLFWYQQALGQGPEFLTYFQNEAQLDKSGLPSDRFFAERPEGSVSTLKIQRTQQEDSAVYLCASSLGPGNYEQYFGPGTRLTVT.

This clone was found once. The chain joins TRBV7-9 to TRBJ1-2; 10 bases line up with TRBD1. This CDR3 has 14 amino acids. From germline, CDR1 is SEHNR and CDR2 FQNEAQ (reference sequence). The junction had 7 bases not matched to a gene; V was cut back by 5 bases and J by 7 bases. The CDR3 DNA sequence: TGTGCCAGCAGCCCTCGGGGGACAGGGGTTGGCTACACCTTC. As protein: CASSPRGTGVGYTF.

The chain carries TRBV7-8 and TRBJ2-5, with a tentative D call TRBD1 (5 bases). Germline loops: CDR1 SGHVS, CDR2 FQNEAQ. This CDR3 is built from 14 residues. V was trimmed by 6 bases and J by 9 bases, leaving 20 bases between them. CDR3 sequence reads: CASSSVGPKASQYF. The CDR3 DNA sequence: TGTGCCAGCAGTTCAGTGGGGCCGAAGGCCTCCCAGTACTTC.